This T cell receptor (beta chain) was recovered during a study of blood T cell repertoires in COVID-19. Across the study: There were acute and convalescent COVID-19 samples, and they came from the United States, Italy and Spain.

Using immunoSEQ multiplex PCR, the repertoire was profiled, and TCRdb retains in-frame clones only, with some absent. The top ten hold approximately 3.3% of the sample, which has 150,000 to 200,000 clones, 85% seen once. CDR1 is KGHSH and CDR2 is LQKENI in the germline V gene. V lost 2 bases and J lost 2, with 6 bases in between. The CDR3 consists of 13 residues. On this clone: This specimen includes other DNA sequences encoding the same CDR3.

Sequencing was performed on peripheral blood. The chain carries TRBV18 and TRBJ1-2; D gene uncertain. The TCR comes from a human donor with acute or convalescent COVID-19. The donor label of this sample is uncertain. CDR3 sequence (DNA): TGTGCCAGCTCACCAACAGAAAACTATGGCTACACCTTC. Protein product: CASSPTENYGYTF.